This TCR beta chain is from a study of shared clonotypes between healthy human individuals (TCRdb year 2020). For the study in its entirety: The cohort comprised two women and a few men aged 18 to 49 years. Leukapheresis yielded between about 0.85 and 9 billion PBMCs per donor. The study deeply sequenced blood TCR repertoires of five healthy adults to estimate repertoire size and the extent of clonotype sharing between individuals. For each donor, CD4 naive and CD4 memory were each run on three plates, CD8 naive on two plates, and CD8 memory on one plate. Different laboratories and diverse techniques were used to prepare libraries and sequence TCR repertoires, to increase sequencing depth and limit assay-specific biases.

Per the germline V gene (reference sequence), SGHNT is the CDR1 and YYREEE is the CDR2. Counted from cysteine to phenylalanine, this CDR3 has 16 amino acids. The DNA shown is the 48-base CDR3, in frame from base 1. Here V drops 4 bases and J drops 5 bases, and the junction holds 9 bases not matched to any gene. About this clone itself: The target of this receptor is not known. Base qualities are not recorded, but no much larger clone differs from it by a single base.

Using the deep immunoSEQ assay, TCR CDR3 regions were amplified from genomic DNA by multiplex PCR. Genomic DNA extracted from each cell subset was distributed evenly over all wells of several immunoSEQ 96-well plates, and each plate served as one replicate. For sorted subsets, each replicate PCR was loaded with roughly 0.2 ug genomic DNA, equivalent to about 30,000 T cell genomes. Purified libraries were measured with a Qubit 3.0 fluorometer, size-checked on a Bioanalyzer 2100, and measured again with the KAPA Library Quantification kit. Every immunoSEQ 96-well plate was sequenced on a dedicated single-read 150-cycle Illumina NextSeq 550 flow cell. In the original analysis: Because the immunoSEQ output held only junctional sequences and lacked quality scores, the filtering could not match the filtering applied to full-length reads. To assign V/J genes and CDR3, sequences were annotated against IMGT germline references using PyIR, a Python wrapper for IgBLAST v1.9. Reads were filtered out if the reads had weak V/J assignments (E-value above 1e-6), no CDR3, stop codons, out-of-frame junctions, or ambiguous translated residues. V3J clonotypes were defined as sequences sharing an identical inferred V gene, J gene, and CDR3 amino acid sequence. To compute the percentage overlap between repertoires, the number of shared unique clonotypes was divided by the size of the smaller repertoire. Repertoire richness was assessed with RTK rarefaction, the Chao1 estimator, and Recon v2.1 estimates of unobserved clonotypes. OLGA was used to compute generation probabilities for all TCRbeta clonotypes that the gDNA method yielded from a few donors. TCRdb limited this immuneACCESS table to in-frame rearrangements with V and J called. A share of clones is missing; checked studies link under half to unresolved V genes, and the rest is unexplained. From that table come the V and J calls and clone size; the DNA was used to work out D and trimming. This sample has about 2.4 million clones in its table, and approximately 93% of those were observed once. The ten biggest clones cover roughly 0.39% of the sample.

Overall results and qualifications from the work: Because the study included only a small number of donors, the genetic and exposure-history diversity represented was limited. Sampling was limited to blood, and TCR repertoires in tissue likely differ from TCR repertoires in blood. Incomplete sequencing was indicated by rarefaction of sorted-subset datasets, despite the large sequencing depth. Pairwise subsampling indicated that sequencing depth was expected to affect the degree of clonotype sharing among donors. Naive subsets generally had larger estimated clonotype richness than memory subsets did. When a few donors were compared, the shared fraction of clonotypes was around 5.1% for naive CD4, approximately 3.3% for naive CD8, 2% to 2.5% for memory CD4, and 0.4% for memory CD8. Compared with non-shared clonotypes, clonotypes shared by all four sorted-subset donors had higher generation probabilities.

The donors were healthy, HIV-negative adults with no recently reported acute infections or vaccinations. Every donor was a Caucasian adult residing in Nashville, Tennessee, USA. CD4+ T cells were enriched by magnetic negative selection, after which naive cells were positively selected on CD45RA and the negative fraction was taken as the memory subset. Blood was collected by leukapheresis, and PBMCs were isolated by Ficoll-Histopaque density gradient centrifugation and then cryopreserved in liquid nitrogen vapor phase. Purity and quantity of every magnetically sorted T cell population were checked by analytical flow cytometry. Genomic DNA was isolated from every sorted fraction and measured by UV absorbance on a Nanodrop 2000c.

The receptor's source is a man aged 18 to 30 in good health. Some clones in this sample may be carry-over from other donors' samples. This chain is built from TRBV5-4 and TRBJ1-4, with 9 junctional bases fitting TRBD1. Sequencing was done on a sample of naive CD4+ T cells from PBMCs. What this sample's cell subset or site label stands for: CD45RA+ positively selected. The CDR3: CASSKGQGSINEKLFF. The nucleotides are TGTGCCAGCAGCAAAGGACAGGGGTCGATAAATGAAAAACTGTTTTTT.